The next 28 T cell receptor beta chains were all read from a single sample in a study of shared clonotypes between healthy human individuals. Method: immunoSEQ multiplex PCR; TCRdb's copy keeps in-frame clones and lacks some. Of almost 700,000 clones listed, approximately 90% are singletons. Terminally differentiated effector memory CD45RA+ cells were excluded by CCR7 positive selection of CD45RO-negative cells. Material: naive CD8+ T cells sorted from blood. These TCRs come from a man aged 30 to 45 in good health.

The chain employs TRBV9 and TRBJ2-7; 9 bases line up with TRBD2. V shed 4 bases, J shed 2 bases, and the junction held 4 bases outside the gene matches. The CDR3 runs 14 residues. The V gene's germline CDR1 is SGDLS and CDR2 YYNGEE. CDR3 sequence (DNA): TGTGCCAGCAGCATAGCGGGAGAGACCTACGAGCAGTACTTC. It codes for CASSIAGETYEQYF.

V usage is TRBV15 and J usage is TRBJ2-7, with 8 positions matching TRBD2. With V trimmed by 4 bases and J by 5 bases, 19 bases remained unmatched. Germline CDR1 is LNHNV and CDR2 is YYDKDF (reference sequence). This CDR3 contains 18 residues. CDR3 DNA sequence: TGTGCCACCAGCACGACTACGATGACCCCGAGCGGGAGCCACGAGCAGTACTTC. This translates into CATSTTTMTPSGSHEQYF.

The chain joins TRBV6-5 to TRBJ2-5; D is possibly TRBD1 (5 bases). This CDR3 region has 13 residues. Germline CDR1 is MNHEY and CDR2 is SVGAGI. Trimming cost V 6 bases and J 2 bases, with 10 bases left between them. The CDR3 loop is CASSDTGQETQYF. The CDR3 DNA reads TGTGCCAGCAGCGACACAGGTCAAGAGACCCAGTACTTC.

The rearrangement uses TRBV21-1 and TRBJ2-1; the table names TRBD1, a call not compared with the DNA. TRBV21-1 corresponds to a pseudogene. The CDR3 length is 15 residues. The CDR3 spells CASSKGGTDSNEQFF. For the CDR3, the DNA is TGTGCCAGCAGCAAAGGGGGGACAGACTCCAATGAGCAGTTCTTC.

The CDR3: CASSKLAGPSTDTQYF. The CDR3 bases are TGTGCCAGCAGCAAGTTAGCGGGCCCTAGCACAGATACGCAGTATTTT. The J gene is TRBJ2-3, the V gene TRBV13; TRBD2 matches at 7 bases. The CDR3 contains 16 residues. CDR1 is PRHDT, CDR2 FYEKMQ, per germline (reference sequence). V lost 5 bases, J lost 0 bases, and 8 bases stayed unmatched.

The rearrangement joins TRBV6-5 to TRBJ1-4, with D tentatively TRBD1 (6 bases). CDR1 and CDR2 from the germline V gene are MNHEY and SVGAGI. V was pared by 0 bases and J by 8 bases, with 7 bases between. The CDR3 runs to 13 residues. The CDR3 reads CASSYSDREKLFF. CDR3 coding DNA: TGTGCCAGCAGTTACTCTGACAGGGAAAAACTGTTTTTT.

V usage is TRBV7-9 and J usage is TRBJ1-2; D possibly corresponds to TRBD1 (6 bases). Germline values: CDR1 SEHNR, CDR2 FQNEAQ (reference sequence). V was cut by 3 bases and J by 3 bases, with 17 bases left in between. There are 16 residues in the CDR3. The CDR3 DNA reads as TGTGCCAGCAGCTTTATCGGAGCGGGGGCGGACTATGGCTACACCTTC. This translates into CASSFIGAGADYGYTF.

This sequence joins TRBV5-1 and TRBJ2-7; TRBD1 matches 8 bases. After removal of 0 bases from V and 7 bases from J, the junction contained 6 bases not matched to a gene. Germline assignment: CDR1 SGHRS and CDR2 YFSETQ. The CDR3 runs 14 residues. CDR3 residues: CASSLAQGAIEQYF. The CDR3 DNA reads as TGCGCCAGCAGCTTGGCGCAGGGGGCGATTGAGCAGTACTTC.

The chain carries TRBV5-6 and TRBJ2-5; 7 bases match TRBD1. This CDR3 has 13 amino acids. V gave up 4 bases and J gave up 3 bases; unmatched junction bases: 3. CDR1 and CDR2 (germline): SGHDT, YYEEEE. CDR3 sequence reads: CASSAGTEETQYF. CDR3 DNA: TGTGCCAGCAGCGCCGGGACAGAAGAGACCCAGTACTTC. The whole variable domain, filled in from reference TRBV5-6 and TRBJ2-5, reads DAGVTQSPTHLIKTRGQQVTLRCSPKSGHDTVSWYQQALGQGPQFIFQYYEEEERQRGNFPDRFSGHQFPNYSSELNVNALLLGDSALYLCASSAGTEETQYFGPGTRLLVL.

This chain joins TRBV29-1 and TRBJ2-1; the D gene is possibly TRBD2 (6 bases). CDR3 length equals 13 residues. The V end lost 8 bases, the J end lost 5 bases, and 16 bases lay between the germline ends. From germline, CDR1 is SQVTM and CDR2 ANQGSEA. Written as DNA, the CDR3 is TGCAGCCCCATGATAGCGGAAGACAATGAGCAGTTCTTC. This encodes CSPMIAEDNEQFF.

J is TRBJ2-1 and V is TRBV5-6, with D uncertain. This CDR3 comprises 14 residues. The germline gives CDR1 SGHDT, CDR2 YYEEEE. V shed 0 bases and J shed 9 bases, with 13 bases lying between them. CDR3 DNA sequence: TGTGCCAGCAGCTTGGGCTTGGCATTTGGTGAGCAGTTCTTC. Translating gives CASSLGLAFGEQFF.

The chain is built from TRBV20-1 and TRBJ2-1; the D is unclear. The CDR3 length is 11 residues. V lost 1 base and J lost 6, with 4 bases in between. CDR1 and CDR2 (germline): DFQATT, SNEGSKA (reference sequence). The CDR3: CSARGPNEQFF. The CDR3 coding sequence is TGCAGTGCTAGAGGTCCCAATGAGCAGTTCTTC.

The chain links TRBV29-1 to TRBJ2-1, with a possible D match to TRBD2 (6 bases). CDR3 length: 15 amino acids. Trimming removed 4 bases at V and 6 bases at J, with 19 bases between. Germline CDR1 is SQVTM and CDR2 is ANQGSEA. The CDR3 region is CSVAQQGGLGNEQFF. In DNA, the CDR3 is TGCAGCGTTGCCCAACAAGGAGGGTTGGGCAATGAGCAGTTCTTC.

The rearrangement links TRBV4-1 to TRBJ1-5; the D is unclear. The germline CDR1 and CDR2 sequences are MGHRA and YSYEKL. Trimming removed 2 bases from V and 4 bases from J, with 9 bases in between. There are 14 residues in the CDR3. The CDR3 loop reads CASSQRLPNQPQHF. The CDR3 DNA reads TGCGCCAGCAGCCAAAGACTGCCAAATCAGCCCCAGCATTTT.

The CDR3 loop reads CASTRDRGNYNEQFF. CDR3 nucleotides: TGTGCCAGCACCCGAGACAGGGGAAACTACAATGAGCAGTTCTTC. The chain links TRBV6-1 to TRBJ2-1, with TRBD1 matching 8 bases. Germline values: CDR1 MNHNS, CDR2 SASEGT. The CDR3 length is 15 residues. J was trimmed by 3 bases and V by 7 bases; bases with no gene match: 8.

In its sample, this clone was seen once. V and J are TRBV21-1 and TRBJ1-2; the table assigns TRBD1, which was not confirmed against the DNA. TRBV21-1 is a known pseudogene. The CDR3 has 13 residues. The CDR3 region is CASSERSGDGYTF. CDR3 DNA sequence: TGTGCCAGCAGCGAAAGGTCAGGGGATGGCTACACCTTC.

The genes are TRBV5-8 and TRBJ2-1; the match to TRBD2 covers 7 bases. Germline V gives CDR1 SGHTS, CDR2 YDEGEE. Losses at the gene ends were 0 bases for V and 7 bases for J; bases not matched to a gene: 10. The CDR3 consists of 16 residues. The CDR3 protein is CASSLVSGGRRNEQFF. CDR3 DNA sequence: TGTGCCAGCAGCTTGGTTTCGGGAGGAAGAAGAAATGAGCAGTTCTTC. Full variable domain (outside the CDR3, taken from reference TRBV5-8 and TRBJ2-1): EAGVTQSPTHLIKTRGQQATLRCSPISGHTSVYWYQQALGLGLQFLLWYDEGEERNRGNFPPRFSGRQFPNYSSELNVNALELEDSALYLCASSLVSGGRRNEQFFGPGTRLTVL.

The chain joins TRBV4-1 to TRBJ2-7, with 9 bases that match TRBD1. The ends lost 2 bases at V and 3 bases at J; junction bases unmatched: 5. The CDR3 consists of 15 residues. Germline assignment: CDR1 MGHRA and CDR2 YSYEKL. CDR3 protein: CASSQKQTGGYEQYF. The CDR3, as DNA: TGCGCCAGCAGCCAAAAACAGACAGGGGGCTACGAGCAGTACTTC.

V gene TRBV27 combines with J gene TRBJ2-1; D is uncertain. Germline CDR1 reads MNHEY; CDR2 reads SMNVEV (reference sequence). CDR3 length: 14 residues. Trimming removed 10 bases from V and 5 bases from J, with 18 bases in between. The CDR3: CATSPDLNNNEQFF. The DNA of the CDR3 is TGTGCCACCTCGCCGGACCTAAATAACAATGAGCAGTTCTTC.

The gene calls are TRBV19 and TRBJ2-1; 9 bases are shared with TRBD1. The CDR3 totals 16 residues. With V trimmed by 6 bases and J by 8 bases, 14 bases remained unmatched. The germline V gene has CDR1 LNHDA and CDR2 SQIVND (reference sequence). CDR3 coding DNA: TGTGCCAGTAGAGAGACCGACAGGGGGTTGATACATGAGCAGTTCTTC. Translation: CASRETDRGLIHEQFF. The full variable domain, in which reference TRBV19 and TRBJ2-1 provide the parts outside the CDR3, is DGGITQSPKYLFRKEGQNVTLSCEQNLNHDAMYWYRQDPGQGLRLIYYSQIVNDFQKGDIAEGYSVSREKKESFPLTVTSAQKNPTAFYLCASRETDRGLIHEQFFGPGTRLTVL.

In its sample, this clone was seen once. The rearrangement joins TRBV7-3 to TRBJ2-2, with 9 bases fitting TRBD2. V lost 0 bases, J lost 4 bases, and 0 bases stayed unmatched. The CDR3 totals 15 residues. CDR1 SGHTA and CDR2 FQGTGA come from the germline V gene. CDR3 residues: CASSLTAGGTGELFF. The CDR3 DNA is TGTGCCAGCAGCTTAACAGCGGGAGGCACCGGGGAGCTGTTTTTT. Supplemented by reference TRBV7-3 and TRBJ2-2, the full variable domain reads GAGVSQTPSNKVTEKGKYVELRCDPISGHTALYWYRQSLGQGPEFLIYFQGTGAADDSGLPNDRFFAVRPEGSVSTLKIQRTERGDSAVYLCASSLTAGGTGELFFGEGSRLTVL.

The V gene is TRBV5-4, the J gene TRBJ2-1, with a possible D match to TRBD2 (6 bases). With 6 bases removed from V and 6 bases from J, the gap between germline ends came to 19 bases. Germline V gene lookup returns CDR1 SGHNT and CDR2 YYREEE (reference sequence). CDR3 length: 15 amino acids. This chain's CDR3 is CASISGSLPINEQFF. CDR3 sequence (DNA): TGTGCCAGCATTAGCGGTTCACTCCCTATCAATGAGCAGTTCTTC.

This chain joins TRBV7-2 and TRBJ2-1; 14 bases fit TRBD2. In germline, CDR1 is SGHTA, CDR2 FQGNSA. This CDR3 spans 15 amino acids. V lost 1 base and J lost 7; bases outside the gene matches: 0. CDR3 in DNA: TGTGCCAGCAGCTTAGGGACTAGCGGGAGGAATGAGCAGTTCTTC. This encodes CASSLGTSGRNEQFF.

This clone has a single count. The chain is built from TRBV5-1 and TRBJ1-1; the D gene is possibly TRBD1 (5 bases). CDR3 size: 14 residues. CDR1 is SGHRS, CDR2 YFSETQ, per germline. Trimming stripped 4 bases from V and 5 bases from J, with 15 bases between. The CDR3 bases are TGCGCCAGCAGCCTGCGGGGACGGGATACTGAAGCTTTCTTT. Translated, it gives CASSLRGRDTEAFF.

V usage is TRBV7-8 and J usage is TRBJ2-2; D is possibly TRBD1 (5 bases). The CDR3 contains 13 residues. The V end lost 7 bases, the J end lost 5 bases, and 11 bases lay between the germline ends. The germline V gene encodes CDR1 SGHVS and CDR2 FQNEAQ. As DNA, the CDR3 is TGTGCCAGCACCGCCCCAGGGACCGGGGAGCTGTTTTTT. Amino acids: CASTAPGTGELFF.

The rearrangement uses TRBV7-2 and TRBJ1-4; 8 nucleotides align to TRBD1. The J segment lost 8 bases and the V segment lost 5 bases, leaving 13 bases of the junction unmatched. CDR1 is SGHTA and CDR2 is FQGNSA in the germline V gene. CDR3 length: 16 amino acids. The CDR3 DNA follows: TGTGCCAGCAGCATGAGCCTCAGGGGGCCTGACGAAAAACTGTTTTTT. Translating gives CASSMSLRGPDEKLFF.

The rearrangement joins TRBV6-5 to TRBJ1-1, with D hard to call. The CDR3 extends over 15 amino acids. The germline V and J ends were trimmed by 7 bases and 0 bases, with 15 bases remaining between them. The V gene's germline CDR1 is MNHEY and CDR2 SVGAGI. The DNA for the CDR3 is TGTGCCAGCAAAGACCGGCGAAGAATGAACACTGAAGCTTTCTTT. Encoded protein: CASKDRRRMNTEAFF.

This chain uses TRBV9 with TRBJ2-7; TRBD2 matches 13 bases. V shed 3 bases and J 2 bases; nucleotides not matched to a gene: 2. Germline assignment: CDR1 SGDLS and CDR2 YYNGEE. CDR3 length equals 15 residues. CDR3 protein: CASSATSGRAYEQYF. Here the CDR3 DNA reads TGTGCCAGCAGCGCCACTAGCGGGAGGGCCTACGAGCAGTACTTC.